Listed below are T cell receptor beta chains from one sample, sequenced in a study of shared clonotypes between healthy human individuals. Clones were read by immunoSEQ multiplex PCR, and TCRdb kept only the in-frame ones, dropping some. The sample yields approximately 1.1 million clones, around 78% seen once. The sequenced sample was memory CD4+ T cells from PBMCs. The source is a man in his late teens or twenties in good health. Some clones in this sample may be carry-over from other donors' samples. Both conserved end residues are part of each CDR3. D genes are given only for firm matches. Expanded clones get a size class; other rows say once, few or many, or leave the size out.

v_gene	abundance	d_gene	CDR3aa
TRBV5-6	once	TRBD1	CASSLDRGLADTQYF
TRBV5-1	NA	NA	CASSLLGGNTGELFF
TRBV4-2	NA	TRBD2	CASSQDWTSGLYEQYF
TRBV25-1	once	TRBD2	CASSERTLAGYNEQFF
TRBV6-6	NA	TRBD2	CASTRETGGRETQYF
TRBV5-1	few	NA	CASSLGWITEAFF
TRBV29-1	NA	NA	CSVDGGSTSTDTQYF
TRBV29-1	NA	NA	CSALGAPLNTEAFF
TRBV7-9	NA	NA	CASSPPGLRTDTQYF
TRBV11-3	NA	TRBD2	CASSSAGGPGDTQYF
TRBV6-5	few	NA	CASSYSWTSGNTIYF
TRBV5-1	NA	NA	CASSLAAVYSGNTIYF
TRBV7-2	once	TRBD1	CASSQTGGANVLTF
TRBV30	NA	NA	CAWSAWGRNTEAFF
TRBV5-6	NA	TRBD1	CASSGRRGTGTYEQYF
TRBV2	NA	NA	CASSEAPFVRGPYEQYF
TRBV7-2	NA	NA	CASSPGVDQPQHF
TRBV5-4	few	TRBD2	CASSWGLAGGPGVNEQFF
TRBV14	NA	TRBD2	CASSFGGGPYNEQFF
TRBV11-2	NA	NA	CASSPRANEQFF
TRBV4-1	once	NA	CASSPTRVEGTEAFF
TRBV18	NA	NA	CASSPEAQAYGYTF
TRBV7-8	NA	NA	CASSLLPRGAGNSPLHF
TRBV5-7	NA	NA	CASSLSLASVGYTF
TRBV5-1	NA	TRBD2	CASSLVIGLAETGELFF
TRBV2	NA	NA	CASSGRVTEPQHF
TRBV11-1	NA	TRBD1	CASSVQGQGKGYTF
TRBV7-9	NA	NA	CASSLSPRGDWGKTQYF
TRBV5-4	NA	TRBD2	CASSSWTSGRAYEQYF
TRBV19	NA	TRBD2	CASSRIVAGAPEQYF
TRBV7-3	NA	TRBD2	CASSSNKEVVAGGTHEQYF
TRBV4-2	once	TRBD2	CASSQIAGNNEQFF
TRBV2	once	NA	CASSEGFVSLVDEQYF
TRBV5-1	NA	TRBD1	CASSIGQGVTNEKLFF
TRBV4-1	NA	NA	CASSQDPGFYNEQFF
TRBV27	NA	TRBD2	CASSRLAGGRETQYF
TRBV6-5	NA	NA	CASSYPGVDYGYTF
TRBV6-5	NA	NA	CASSSPVEQFF
TRBV19	NA	NA	CASSKAETQETQYF
TRBV6-1	NA	NA	CASSEEGPLTGELFF
TRBV7-9	once	NA	CASRENAGDSGANVLTF
TRBV10-2	NA	TRBD2	CASSFLAEIYEQYF
TRBV7-6	NA	NA	CASSPLGAGTYEQYF